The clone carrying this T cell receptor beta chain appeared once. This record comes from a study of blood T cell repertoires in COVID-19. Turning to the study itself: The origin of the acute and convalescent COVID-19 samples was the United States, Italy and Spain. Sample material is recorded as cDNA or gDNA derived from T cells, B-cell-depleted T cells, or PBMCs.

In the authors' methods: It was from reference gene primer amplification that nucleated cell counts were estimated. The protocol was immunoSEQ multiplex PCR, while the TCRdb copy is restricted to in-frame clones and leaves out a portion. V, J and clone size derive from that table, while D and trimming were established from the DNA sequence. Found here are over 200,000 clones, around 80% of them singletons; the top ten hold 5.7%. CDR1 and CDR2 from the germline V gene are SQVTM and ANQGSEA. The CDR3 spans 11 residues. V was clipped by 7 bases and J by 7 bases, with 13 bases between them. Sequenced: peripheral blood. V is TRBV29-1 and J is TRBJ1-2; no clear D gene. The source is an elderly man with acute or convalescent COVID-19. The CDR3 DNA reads TGCAGCGCCTGGAAATCGGGTGGCTACACCTTC. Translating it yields CSAWKSGGYTF.